This T cell receptor (beta chain) was identified in a study of blood T cell repertoires in COVID-19 (TCRdb year 2020). Study-level background: The collaborator samples originated in the United States, Italy and Spain and spanned the acute and convalescent phases of COVID-19. Subjects who had been exposed to COVID-19, were actively infected with it, or had recovered from it provided the deeply sampled blood TCRbeta repertoires that made up the dataset. A freely available public database, intended as a resource for researchers studying the immune response to SARS-CoV-2, is where the repertoires were released. The material from the prospective study consisted of cDNA or gDNA derived from T cells, B-cell-depleted T cells, or PBMCs. Where available, HLA class I and class II types were obtained from metadata supplied by the sample provider rather than from assay-based typing. Sample metadata almost always included a de-identified subject ID, COVID-19 status, age in years and sex. Samples were obtained from the ongoing ImmuneRACE study (first 160 participants) and from over a thousand subjects provided by 6 global collaborators. Study-wide findings and limitations: How much clinical and demographic metadata was included differed by source and by participant, and the metadata was provided uncurated.

This clone was picked up one time. Its antigen is still unknown. Nothing much larger sits one base from this clone, and base qualities are not available. The immunoSEQ Assay, a bias-controlled multiplex PCR, was used to amplify TCRbeta CDR3 regions from genomic DNA. The authors processed their data as follows. The number of nucleated cells in each sample was estimated from the amplification of reference gene primers within the assay. Sequence reads were collapsed and filtered to measure the absolute abundance of every unique TCRbeta CDR3 rearrangement. Productive Simpson clonality was computed per sample as the square root of Simpson's diversity index over productive rearrangements. Held by TCRdb, this immuneACCESS table contains in-frame sequences only and omits some clones. Under half of the omission traces to an unresolved V gene where checked; the cause of the rest is unknown. That table gives V, J and clone size, and the DNA gave D and trimming. The sample has about 200,000 clones on record, less than 90% of them singletons. The ten largest clones capture about 0.81% of the sample.

Reading the germline V gene gives CDR1 SGHAT and CDR2 FQNNGV. Inclusive of the bounding cysteine and phenylalanine, the CDR3 is 13 residues long. The retained sequence is limited to the CDR3, 39 bases, with the frame set at the first base. The trim is 5 bases for V and 2 bases for J, with a gap of 9 bases between the germline ends. The collaborating institutions used their own protocols to collect whole blood in K2EDTA tubes. For TCRbeta analysis, collaborators shipped samples in one of three forms: frozen whole blood, isolated PBMCs, or DNA extracted from either of those sample types. The chain is made from TRBV11-2 and TRBJ1-2; TRBD1 is a possible D gene, resting on 6 matching bases. The clonotype was recovered from an older woman with acute or convalescent COVID-19. The sequenced sample consisted of peripheral blood. The CDR3 in this case is CASSPGQNYGYTF. The DNA is as follows: TGTGCCAGCAGCCCTGGACAGAACTATGGCTACACCTTC.